This T cell receptor beta chain was recorded in a study of blood T cells in healthy people across ages. Study-wide context: Capture via template switching afforded approximately one barcoded beta molecule per two T cells.

This CDR3 comprises 17 residues. Germline CDR1 is SGDLS and CDR2 is YYNGEE. V was shortened by 0 bases and J by 0 bases, with 16 bases between the two germline ends. Worth noting for this clonotype: The antigen remains undetermined.

Alongside a J-beta primer mix, a sample-barcoded 5' primer served in a second PCR lasting about 7 to 11 cycles. MiXCR, applied by TCRdb to the 5' RACE reads, yields one record per CDR3 protein. The table has 1.5 million to 2 million distinct CDR3 sequences, 28% seen once; the top ten hold 6.5% to 8.5%. Points from the study as a whole: Roughly linear declines in TCR beta diversity per million T cells occurred with age. Donor CMV status was unknown, possibly confounding expanded clonotype changes. In these data, TCR beta diversity tracked strongly with naive T cell percentage.

The chain couples TRBV9 to TRBJ2-7; D remains unclear. The specimen sequenced was blood. This TCR was recovered from a woman in her 30s in good health. The CDR3 region is CASSVGREGKYSYEQYF. CDR3 in DNA: TGTGCCAGCAGCGTAGGTCGTGAAGGAAAATACTCCTACGAGCAGTACTTC.